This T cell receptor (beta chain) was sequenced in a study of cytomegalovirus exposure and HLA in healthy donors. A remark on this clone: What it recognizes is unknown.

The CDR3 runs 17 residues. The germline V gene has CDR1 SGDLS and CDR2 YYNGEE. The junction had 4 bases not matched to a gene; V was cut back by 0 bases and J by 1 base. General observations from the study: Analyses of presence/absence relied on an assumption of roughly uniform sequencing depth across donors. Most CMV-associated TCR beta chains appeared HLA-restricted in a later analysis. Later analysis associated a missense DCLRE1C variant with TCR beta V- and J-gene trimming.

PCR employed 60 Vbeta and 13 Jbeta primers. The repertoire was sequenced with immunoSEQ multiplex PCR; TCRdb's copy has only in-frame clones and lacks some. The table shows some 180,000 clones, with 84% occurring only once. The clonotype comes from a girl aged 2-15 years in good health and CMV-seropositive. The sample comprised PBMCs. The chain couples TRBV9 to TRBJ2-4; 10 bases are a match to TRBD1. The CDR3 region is CASSVGGTGAAKNIQYF. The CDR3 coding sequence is TGTGCCAGCAGCGTAGGCGGGACAGGGGCGGCCAAAAACATTCAGTACTTC.